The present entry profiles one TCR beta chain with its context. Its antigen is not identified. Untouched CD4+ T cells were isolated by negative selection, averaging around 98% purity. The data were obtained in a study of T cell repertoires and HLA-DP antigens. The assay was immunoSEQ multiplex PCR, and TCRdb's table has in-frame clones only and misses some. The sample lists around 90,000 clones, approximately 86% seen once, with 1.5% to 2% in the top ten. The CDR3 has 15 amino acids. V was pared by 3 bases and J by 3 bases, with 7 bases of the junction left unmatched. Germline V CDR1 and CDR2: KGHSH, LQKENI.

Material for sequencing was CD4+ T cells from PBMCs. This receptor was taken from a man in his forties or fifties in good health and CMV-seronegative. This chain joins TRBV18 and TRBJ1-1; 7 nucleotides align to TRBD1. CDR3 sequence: CASSPLAQGDTEAFF. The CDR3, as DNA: TGTGCCAGCTCACCCCTTGCGCAGGGGGACACTGAAGCTTTCTTT.